The clone carrying this T cell receptor (beta chain) was found many times. As yet, its antigen is unknown. This record belongs to a study of CD8 T cells in ankylosing spondylitis. In making TCR beta libraries, quantitative 5'-RACE with molecular barcodes was used. Using its own MiXCR run on the 5' RACE reads, TCRdb lists one record per CDR3 protein. The repertoire holds over 75,000 distinct CDR3 sequences, about 9.1% seen once, with roughly 5% in the top ten. This CDR3 spans 17 amino acids. V lost 4 bases to trimming and J lost 3 bases; unmatched junction nucleotides: 12. Germline CDR1 and CDR2: SGHRS and YFSETQ. Findings of the study overall: The authors found the disease-linked clones to be CD8+ and relatively rare in peripheral blood. There were earlier reports of some motif variants in reactive arthritis synovial fluid and blood. Clones tied to disease were said to be significantly enriched in matched ankylosing spondylitis synovial fluid.

Sequencing was carried out using blood, either unsorted or a sorted T cell fraction (not recorded which). This chain joins TRBV5-1 and TRBJ2-4, with 8 positions matching TRBD1. This TCR came from a male donor with ankylosing spondylitis or in good health (not recorded which). The DNA for the CDR3 is TGCGCCAGCAGCACCGAAGGACAGGGATCTAACAAAAACATTCAGTACTTC. Translating it yields CASSTEGQGSNKNIQYF.